One and the same sample provided the 15 T cell receptor beta chains below, sequenced in a study of shared clonotypes between healthy human individuals. Sequencing was performed with immunoSEQ multiplex PCR; in TCRdb, only in-frame clones are kept and a portion is missing. The repertoire holds roughly 1.5 million clones, with 95% to 99% as singletons. The sample comprised naive CD4+ T cells sorted from blood. Specified subset: CD45RA+ positively selected. Every receptor here comes from a man in his thirties or forties in good health.

Details on this clone: Other DNA variants within this sample encode the same CDR3. The chain carries TRBV2 and TRBJ2-5; a possible D gene is TRBD1 (6 bases). The germline V and J ends were trimmed by 8 bases and 2 bases, with 12 bases remaining between them. The CDR3 has 13 amino acids. Per the germline V gene, CDR1 is SNHLY and CDR2 is FYNNEI. CDR3 loop: CASDRDTQETQYF. The CDR3 DNA follows: TGTGCCAGCGACCGGGACACACAAGAGACCCAGTACTTC.

The chain carries TRBV10-3 and TRBJ2-3, with D uncertain. The length of the CDR3 is 13 residues. Trimming removed 10 bases from V and 0 bases from J, with 11 bases in between. Germline CDR1 ENHRY, CDR2 SYGVKD. CDR3 residues: CATQALSTDTQYF. CDR3 in DNA: TGTGCCACCCAAGCCCTGAGCACAGATACGCAGTATTTT.

The table lists this clone with a count of one. The rearrangement joins TRBV7-2 to TRBJ2-7; D possibly corresponds to TRBD2 (6 bases). Germline V gene data show CDR1 as SGHTA and CDR2 as FQGNSA. With 1 base removed from V and 3 bases from J, the gap between germline ends came to 13 bases. The CDR3 is 15 amino acids. The CDR3 bases are TGTGCCAGCAGCTTAGACCGGGGGTTTGGCTACGAGCAGTACTTC. Protein: CASSLDRGFGYEQYF.

The gene calls are TRBV18 and TRBJ1-1; D remains ambiguous. Looked up from germline, CDR1 is KGHSH and CDR2 is LQKENI. The CDR3 extends over 15 amino acids. The ends were cut back, 0 bases at V and 0 bases at J, with 8 bases in the middle. This CDR3 is CASSPPAAMNTEAFF. In DNA, the CDR3 is TGTGCCAGCTCACCACCCGCAGCGATGAACACTGAAGCTTTCTTT.

The chain uses TRBV6-1 and TRBJ1-2, with D possibly TRBD1 on 5 matching bases. V gave up 2 bases and J gave up 1 base, with 17 bases separating them. Germline lookup yields CDR1 MNHNS and CDR2 SASEGT. This CDR3 has 17 amino acids. The CDR3 DNA reads as TGTGCCAGCAGTGAACTCAGAGCTAGGGGCATTAACTATGGCTACACCTTC. Its translation: CASSELRARGINYGYTF.

V is TRBV18 and J is TRBJ1-4; possibly TRBD1 for D (5 bases). Germline-derived CDR1 and CDR2 are KGHSH and LQKENI. Trimming took off 1 base at V and 2 bases at J, with 14 bases between the two ends. The CDR3 consists of 17 residues. The CDR3 bases are TGTGCCAGCTCACCACTGGGACCCGGAGGGACTAATGAAAAACTGTTTTTT. Translating gives CASSPLGPGGTNEKLFF.

This chain uses TRBV2 with TRBJ1-1, with D perhaps matching TRBD1 (5 bases). Germline V lookup: CDR1 SNHLY, CDR2 FYNNEI. The CDR3 runs to 10 residues. With 8 bases removed from V and 7 bases from J, the gap between germline ends came to 8 bases. CDR3 protein: CASSGIEAFF. The CDR3 coding sequence is TGTGCCAGCTCAGGGATTGAAGCTTTCTTT.

The chain links TRBV27 to TRBJ2-6; 7 bases are a match to TRBD2. J lost 0 bases, V lost 7 bases, and 6 bases had no gene match. The CDR3 runs to 16 residues. The germline V gene has CDR1 MNHEY and CDR2 SMNVEV (reference sequence). The DNA of the CDR3 is TGTGCCAGCACCGTGCGGGGGAACTCTGGGGCCAACGTCCTGACTTTC. This encodes CASTVRGNSGANVLTF.

The sample holds one count of this clone. The chain has TRBV27 and TRBJ1-1; D uncertain. This CDR3 is 12 amino acids long. The germline V gene has CDR1 MNHEY and CDR2 SMNVEV (reference sequence). V was pared by 5 bases and J by 1 base, with 5 bases between. CDR3 sequence (DNA): TGTGCCAGCAGTACGAAGAACACTGAAGCTTTCTTT. Translation gives CASSTKNTEAFF.

The rearrangement links TRBV6-5 to TRBJ1-5; D not resolved. With 2 bases removed from V and 6 bases from J, the gap between germline ends came to 11 bases. The CDR3 runs 14 residues. Looked up from germline, CDR1 is MNHEY and CDR2 is SVGAGI. CDR3 in DNA: TGTGCCAGCAGTTACAGGGTATCAGGTCAGCCCCAGCATTTT. It specifies CASSYRVSGQPQHF.

The gene calls are TRBV7-9 and TRBJ1-1; 10 nucleotides line up with TRBD1. The ends lost 5 bases at V and 2 bases at J; junction bases unmatched: 5. Germline loops: CDR1 SEHNR, CDR2 FQNEAQ (reference sequence). This CDR3 has 15 residues. CDR3 amino acids: CASSTGTGVNTEAFF. The CDR3 nucleotides read TGTGCCAGCAGCACGGGGACAGGGGTAAACACTGAAGCTTTCTTT.

The V call is TRBV6-1, the J call TRBJ1-1, with D hard to call. CDR1 is MNHNS and CDR2 is SASEGT in the germline V gene. Trimming shortened V by 7 bases and J by 8 bases, and 14 bases separated the two germline ends. The length of the CDR3 is 12 residues. CDR3 region: CASTLRPLEAFF. The CDR3 DNA reads TGTGCCAGCACCTTACGGCCTTTAGAAGCTTTCTTT.

V gene TRBV4-1 combines with J gene TRBJ2-7; D remains ambiguous. The CDR3 loop spans 13 amino acids. The V end lost 0 bases, the J end lost 6 bases, and 9 bases lay between the germline ends. Germline V gene sequence: CDR1 MGHRA, CDR2 YSYEKL. CDR3 residues: CASSQDLEVEQYF. CDR3 in DNA: TGCGCCAGCAGCCAAGATTTAGAAGTCGAGCAGTACTTC.

The genes are TRBV28 and TRBJ1-1, with D possibly matching TRBD1 (5 bases). The CDR3 is made up of 13 amino acids. V gave up 6 bases and J gave up 1 base, with 9 bases separating them. Germline V gives CDR1 MDHEN, CDR2 SYDVKM. The CDR3 protein is CASRRGTNTEAFF. The CDR3 coding sequence is TGTGCCAGCAGGAGGGGAACGAACACTGAAGCTTTCTTT.

In the case of this clone: A junction boundary mismatches the germline segment, possibly from a read error. The V and J genes are TRBV10-2 and TRBJ2-4, with D tentatively TRBD2 (5 bases). Germline lookup yields CDR1 WSHSY and CDR2 SAAADI. The CDR3 spans 14 residues. The CDR3 sequence is CASSESAGGNIQYF. The CDR3 nucleotides read TGCGCCAGCAGCGAGTCGGCCGGAGGAAACATTCAGTACTTC.